A selection of T cell receptor beta chains follows, all from one sample in a study of cytomegalovirus exposure and HLA in healthy donors. Clones were read by immunoSEQ multiplex PCR, and TCRdb kept only the in-frame ones, dropping some. Of approximately 59,000 clones listed, around 62% are singletons. Sequencing was done on a sample of PBMCs. The receptors were sampled from a man aged 25 to 45 in good health and CMV-seronegative. Each CDR3 is given with its conserved first and last residue. Size is omitted from some rows. Given values are once, few, many or a class for expanded clones.

TRBJ2-1 | TRBV29-1 | - | CSVSRGGGAIYNEQFF
TRBJ2-5 | TRBV6-1 | once | CASSERQTYQETQYF
TRBJ2-5 | TRBV7-2 | - | CASSPPGLASSETQYF
TRBJ2-1 | TRBV5-1 | once | CASSFRGGRNEQFF
TRBJ2-5 | TRBV6-5 | - | CASSPGGAGEETQYF
TRBJ2-3 | TRBV4-2 | - | CASSQEVASEKTDTQYF
TRBJ2-7 | TRBV25-1 | - | CASRGLEQYF
TRBJ1-1 | TRBV9 | - | CASSARDSTEAFF
TRBJ2-1 | TRBV5-1 | - | CASRGGGYNEQFF
TRBJ1-1 | TRBV7-9 | once | CASSLQNTEAFF
TRBJ2-7 | TRBV7-6 | - | CASSFQQGSYEQYF
TRBJ2-2 | TRBV5-6 | - | CASSLTRNTGELFF
TRBJ1-1 | TRBV5-1 | - | CASSINRGNTEAFF
TRBJ2-7 | TRBV5-1 | - | CASSLPGQGTVDEQYF
TRBJ2-7 | TRBV29-1 | - | CSVRDFYEQYF
TRBJ2-5 | TRBV7-2 | few | CASSSGLPGETQYF
TRBJ2-7 | TRBV7-2 | - | CASSLHYEQYF
TRBJ2-5 | TRBV4-2 | few | CASSQTQETQYF
TRBJ2-1 | TRBV13 | - | CASSFEDYKFF
TRBJ1-4 | TRBV29-1 | - | CSVTRGEKLFF
TRBJ2-3 | TRBV7-2 | - | CASSSGLGSDTQYF
TRBJ1-5 | TRBV7-2 | - | CASSPGWFQPQHF
TRBJ2-3 | TRBV4-1 | - | CASSGRPDTQYF
TRBJ1-2 | TRBV14 | - | CASSYRQGPNYGYTF
TRBJ2-1 | TRBV7-9 | - | CASSFPGQPYNEQFF
TRBJ1-6 | TRBV6-1 | few | CASSEAARSPLHF
TRBJ1-1 | TRBV7-6 | - | CASKMTGNTEAFF
TRBJ2-1 | TRBV4-1 | - | CASSQPYSGHNEQFF
TRBJ2-3 | TRBV5-1 | - | CASSLGDHTDTQYF
TRBJ2-5 | TRBV11-2 | - | CASALQGQETQYF
TRBJ2-7 | TRBV10-3 | - | CAITDPLAGTYEQYF
TRBJ2-3 | TRBV30 | few | CAWSVLAGSTDTQYF
TRBJ1-5 | TRBV6-5 | - | CASSYGGGNQPQHF
TRBJ2-5 | TRBV7-6 | few | CASSPLAGGRTQYF
TRBJ1-5 | TRBV27 | - | CASSRGTGNQPQHF
TRBJ1-1 | TRBV7-2 | - | CASSSIGGTEAFF
TRBJ2-1 | TRBV11-2 | - | CASSPRTSSYNEQFF
TRBJ2-7 | TRBV7-9 | - | CASSSLGTGGSYEQYF
TRBJ1-1 | TRBV7-9 | - | CASSLAVRVLDTEAFF
TRBJ1-2 | TRBV5-1 | - | CASSLTYNYGYTF
TRBJ1-1 | TRBV7-8 | few | CASSPLLHRGGTEAFF
TRBJ1-2 | TRBV11-2 | - | CASSLDGRNYGYTF
TRBJ2-7 | TRBV11-2 | - | CASRWTGNIDEQYF
TRBJ2-7 | TRBV19 | - | CASSMGQGIEQYF